This TCR beta chain was found in a study of cytomegalovirus exposure and HLA in healthy donors. The PCR made use of 60 Vbeta and 13 Jbeta primers. Assay used: immunoSEQ multiplex PCR; TCRdb lists only in-frame clones, some missing. This table has hundreds of thousands of clones, more than 65% appearing once. CDR3 length: 15 residues. Germline V gives CDR1 GTSNPN, CDR2 SVGIG (reference sequence). V lost 4 bases and J lost 3; bases outside the gene matches: 7. The sequencing input was PBMCs. The V call is TRBV30, the J call TRBJ2-2, with TRBD1 matching 8 bases. The receptor's source is a woman aged 25 to 39 in good health and CMV-seronegative. In DNA form, the CDR3 reads TGTGCCTGGAAACCCCCGACAGGGGACACCGGGGAGCTGTTTTTT. It codes for CAWKPPTGDTGELFF.